One and the same sample provided the 3 T cell receptor beta chains below, sequenced in a study of cytomegalovirus exposure and HLA in healthy donors. The data were produced by immunoSEQ multiplex PCR, yet TCRdb's version contains in-frame clones alone and is incomplete. The sample holds under 85,000 clones, roughly 94% seen once. Sequenced: PBMCs. The receptor set was obtained from a young woman in good health and CMV-seropositive.

V and J are TRBV29-1 and TRBJ2-2; D is perhaps TRBD2 (7 bases). This CDR3 has 13 amino acids. V shed 4 bases and J shed 7 bases, with 13 bases lying between them. Germline lookup yields CDR1 SQVTM and CDR2 ANQGSEA. DNA of the CDR3: TGCAGCGTTGTGGGGGGGCCTGGCGGGGAGCTGTTTTTT. Translated, it gives CSVVGGPGGELFF.

This chain links TRBV30 with TRBJ2-1; possible D gene TRBD2, 5 bases. Germline V gene lookup returns CDR1 GTSNPN and CDR2 SVGIG (reference sequence). V lost 5 bases, J lost 8 bases, and 22 bases lay in between. CDR3 size: 15 residues. DNA of the CDR3: TGTGCCTGGGGACCCCGGGATCGGGTCTTAGATGAGCAGTTCTTC. Its translation: CAWGPRDRVLDEQFF.

CDR3 sequence (DNA): TGTGCCAGCAGTCTGGTACCGGGACAGGGGGACAATGAGCAGTTCTTC. Encoded protein: CASSLVPGQGDNEQFF. The V and J genes are TRBV14 and TRBJ2-1, with TRBD1 matching 11 bases. The V gene's germline CDR1 is SGHDN and CDR2 FVKESK. The CDR3 runs to 16 residues. The junction had 9 bases not matched to a gene; V was cut back by 6 bases and J by 5 bases.